A single sample gave rise to the 24 T cell receptor beta chains below, sequenced in a study of control samples from healthy donors and cancer patients. Sequenced by immunoSEQ multiplex PCR; TCRdb stores in-frame clones only, minus some. The sample records approximately 87,000 clones, 90% to 95% being singletons. The sequencing input was PBMCs. Receptors originate from a woman aged 40 to 50 with lung cancer.

The rearrangement uses TRBV7-9 and TRBJ2-1; 8 bases fit TRBD1. Trimming cost V 5 bases and J 6 bases; bases outside gene matches: 12. Germline V gene lookup returns CDR1 SEHNR and CDR2 FQNEAQ (reference sequence). The CDR3 is 16 amino acids. CDR3 coding DNA: TGTGCCAGCAGCCCCCGCGGACAGGGCAAGGGCAATGAGCAGTTCTTC. It translates to CASSPRGQGKGNEQFF.

The chain is built from TRBV4-2 and TRBJ1-5; D possibly corresponds to TRBD1 (6 bases). Germline-derived CDR1 and CDR2 are LGHNA and YNFKEQ. The CDR3 runs to 14 residues. Trimming left V 4 bases short and J 4 bases short, with 11 bases between. In DNA, the CDR3 is TGTGCCAGCAGCCCCCGGGACATTAATCAGCCCCAGCATTTT. Translating gives CASSPRDINQPQHF.

The CDR3 nucleotides are TGTGCCAGCAGCCAAGATCGGACAAGATATTTT. This encodes CASSQDRTRYF. V gene TRBV14 combines with J gene TRBJ1-3; possibly TRBD1 for D (5 bases). Germline CDR1 SGHDN, CDR2 FVKESK. V gave up 0 bases and J gave up 15 bases, with 9 bases separating them. The CDR3 length is 11 residues.

This sequence joins TRBV6-5 and TRBJ2-3; the D gene is possibly TRBD2 (6 bases). CDR3 length: 14 residues. Germline V CDR1 and CDR2: MNHEY, SVGAGI. V lost 2 bases and J lost 5, with 11 bases in between. CDR3 protein: CASSYGLTIDTQYF. For the CDR3, the DNA is TGTGCCAGCAGTTACGGACTAACGATAGATACGCAGTATTTT.

V usage is TRBV7-8 and J usage is TRBJ1-5; D not resolved. Germline V gives CDR1 SGHVS, CDR2 FQNEAQ. V was cut by 2 bases and J by 9 bases, with 17 bases left in between. This CDR3 is 15 amino acids long. The CDR3 bases are TGTGCCAGCAGCTTATCCCTCCCTACCGGGCTGCCCCAGCATTTT. It is translated as CASSLSLPTGLPQHF.

This chain connects TRBV7-9 to TRBJ2-7; 11 bases fit TRBD2. Germline-derived CDR1 and CDR2 are SEHNR and FQNEAQ (reference sequence). With 0 bases clipped from V and 3 bases from J, the junction kept 10 bases outside the gene matches. The CDR3 consists of 18 residues. Here the CDR3 reads CASSLAEGSGGAIYEQYF. The CDR3, as DNA: TGTGCCAGCAGCTTAGCCGAGGGTAGCGGGGGGGCCATCTACGAGCAGTACTTC.

The CDR3 is CASSQKLGGGTDTQYF. The CDR3 DNA reads as TGTGCCAGCAGCCAAAAATTGGGCGGGGGCACAGATACGCAGTATTTT. The chain links TRBV4-2 to TRBJ2-3; a possible D gene is TRBD2 (6 bases). With 2 bases removed from V and 1 base from J, the gap between germline ends came to 13 bases. The length of the CDR3 is 16 residues. Germline values: CDR1 LGHNA, CDR2 YNFKEQ.

V and J are TRBV11-1 and TRBJ1-1; a possible D gene is TRBD1 (5 bases). This CDR3 is 15 amino acids long. Germline assignment: CDR1 SGHAT and CDR2 FQDESV (reference sequence). V was clipped by 5 bases and J by 0 bases, with 13 bases between them. Here the CDR3 DNA reads TGTGCCAGCAGCCACCCAGGGAGCTTGAACACTGAAGCTTTCTTT. Encoded protein: CASSHPGSLNTEAFF.

This sequence joins TRBV5-6 and TRBJ2-7; possibly TRBD1 or TRBD2 for D (6 bases each). The germline V and J ends were trimmed by 0 bases and 2 bases, with 15 bases remaining between them. Looked up from germline, CDR1 is SGHDT and CDR2 is YYEEEE. This CDR3 has 16 residues. CDR3 nucleotide sequence: TGTGCCAGCAGCTTGGAGGGGGGATCCATCCCCTACGAGCAGTACTTC. It yields the protein CASSLEGGSIPYEQYF.

The chain uses TRBV18 and TRBJ1-5; perhaps TRBD1 as D (5 bases). V was cut by 6 bases and J by 1 base, with 16 bases left in between. The CDR3 runs 16 residues. Germline V lookup: CDR1 KGHSH, CDR2 LQKENI. The CDR3 is CASSLSRGGSNQPQHF. The CDR3 DNA is TGTGCCAGCTCGCTCTCCCGGGGGGGAAGCAATCAGCCCCAGCATTTT.

V gene TRBV9 combines with J gene TRBJ2-2; weak D call: TRBD1 (5 bases). Germline V gene data show CDR1 as SGDLS and CDR2 as YYNGEE. Trimming pared 3 bases from V and 12 bases from J, leaving 15 bases between. The length of the CDR3 is 13 residues. CDR3 sequence reads: CASSGQGARKLFF. In nucleotides, the CDR3 is TGTGCCAGCAGCGGGCAGGGCGCACGGAAGCTGTTTTTT. Variable domain in full (rest from reference TRBV9 and TRBJ2-2): DSGVTQTPKHLITATGQRVTLRCSPRSGDLSVYWYQQSLDQGLQFLIQYYNGEERAKGNILERFSAQQFPDLHSELNLSSLELGDSALYFCASSGQGARKLFFGEGSRLTVL.

This chain connects TRBV5-1 to TRBJ2-5, with a possible D match to TRBD2 (6 bases). Trimming cost V 3 bases and J 5 bases, with 17 bases left between them. CDR1 SGHRS and CDR2 YFSETQ come from the germline V gene. CDR3 size: 15 residues. The CDR3 here is CASSSGSYTLETQYF. In nucleotides, the CDR3 is TGCGCCAGCAGCTCCGGGAGCTATACCCTTGAGACCCAGTACTTC.

To note about this clone: Other nucleotide sequences from this sample produce the same CDR3. In nucleotides, the CDR3 is TGCGCCAGCAGAAAAATGAACACTGAAGCTTTCTTT. This gives the protein CASRKMNTEAFF. The rearrangement uses TRBV5-1 and TRBJ1-1; D not certain. Germline assignment: CDR1 SGHRS and CDR2 YFSETQ. The CDR3 covers 12 residues. Trimming shortened V by 5 bases and J by 0 bases, and 5 bases separated the two germline ends.

The chain is built from TRBV4-2 and TRBJ2-3; D may match TRBD1 or TRBD2 (6 bases each). The V and J ends lost 5 bases and 3 bases respectively, with 12 bases between them. The CDR3 has 14 amino acids. Per germline, CDR1 LGHNA and CDR2 YNFKEQ. The CDR3 loop is CASSGGLGTDTQYF. CDR3 nucleotides: TGTGCCAGCAGCGGGGGGCTTGGGACAGATACGCAGTATTTT.

The chain recombines TRBV4-1 with TRBJ2-1, with TRBD2 identical over 7 bases. The germline CDR1 and CDR2 sequences are MGHRA and YSYEKL. This CDR3 spans 15 amino acids. V lost 1 base to trimming and J lost 3 bases; unmatched junction nucleotides: 3. The CDR3 bases are TGCGCCAGCAGCCAAGTCGCGGGGGTCTACAATGAGCAGTTCTTC. It encodes CASSQVAGVYNEQFF.

The V gene is TRBV5-1, the J gene TRBJ1-1; no clear D gene. Trimming left V 0 bases short and J 5 bases short, with 11 bases between. This CDR3 region has 14 residues. Germline assignment: CDR1 SGHRS and CDR2 YFSETQ. CDR3: CASSLAGGQTEAFF. Here the CDR3 DNA reads TGCGCCAGCAGCTTGGCCGGCGGGCAGACTGAAGCTTTCTTT.

The rearrangement links TRBV9 to TRBJ1-4; possible D gene TRBD1, 6 bases. The CDR3 loop spans 15 amino acids. Trimming stripped 3 bases from V and 0 bases from J, with 9 bases between. CDR1 SGDLS and CDR2 YYNGEE come from the germline V gene. Written as DNA, the CDR3 is TGTGCCAGCAGCGCAGGGGACGCAACTAATGAAAAACTGTTTTTT. Translation gives CASSAGDATNEKLFF.

The chain links TRBV7-8 to TRBJ2-7, with 7 positions matching TRBD1. Germline trimming cut 5 bases from V and 6 bases from J; bases unmatched to any gene: 13. Germline CDR1 SGHVS, CDR2 FQNEAQ. The CDR3 is made up of 15 amino acids. The DNA for the CDR3 is TGTGCCAGCAGCACAGGGGCCGTTACAGGTTCCGAGCAGTACTTC. It specifies CASSTGAVTGSEQYF.

The V gene is TRBV29-1, the J gene TRBJ2-7, with D possibly being TRBD1 (7 bases). V was trimmed by 7 bases and J by 5 bases, leaving 18 bases between them. There are 13 residues in the CDR3. Germline V gives CDR1 SQVTM, CDR2 ANQGSEA. This CDR3 reads CSGTAGGFHEQYF. CDR3 DNA: TGCAGCGGGACGGCAGGGGGGTTCCACGAGCAGTACTTC.

The chain is built from TRBV5-1 and TRBJ2-2; D remains ambiguous. The CDR3 is 16 residues long. Germline V gene lookup returns CDR1 SGHRS and CDR2 YFSETQ. The V end lost 4 bases, the J end lost 4 bases, and 17 bases lay between the germline ends. Here the CDR3 DNA reads TGCGCCAGCAGCCTGGCCCCCGCAAAAGGCACCGGGGAGCTGTTTTTT. Translation gives CASSLAPAKGTGELFF.

This clone was picked up one time. The chain couples TRBV19 to TRBJ2-7; TRBD1 matches at 8 bases. Germline values: CDR1 LNHDA, CDR2 SQIVND (reference sequence). The CDR3 is made up of 14 amino acids. The V segment lost 5 bases and the J segment 7 bases; nucleotides outside the gene matches: 10. CDR3 amino acids: CASSPDRATGEQYF. The CDR3 nucleotides are TGTGCCAGTAGTCCGGACAGGGCGACGGGGGAGCAGTACTTC.

CDR3 loop: CSVEGRAEAFF. CDR3 nucleotides: TGCAGCGTTGAAGGGCGGGCTGAAGCTTTCTTT. The chain has TRBV29-1 and TRBJ1-1; D remains ambiguous. Germline lookup yields CDR1 SQVTM and CDR2 ANQGSEA. Trimming took 1 base from V and 6 from J, leaving 6 bases between them. The CDR3 contains 11 residues.

This chain connects TRBV11-2 to TRBJ2-1; TRBD1 agrees at 7 bases. This CDR3 region has 15 residues. The germline CDR1 and CDR2 sequences are SGHAT and FQNNGV. After removal of 8 bases from V and 1 base from J, the junction contained 8 bases not matched to a gene. The CDR3 loop reads CASRIDRVSYNEQFF. CDR3 coding DNA: TGTGCCAGCCGCATCGACAGGGTATCCTACAATGAGCAGTTCTTC.

The V gene is TRBV30, the J gene TRBJ1-1; a possible D gene is TRBD1 (5 bases). The CDR3 is made up of 13 amino acids. Between the trimmed V and J ends, which lost 3 bases and 0 bases, there was a span of 8 bases. The germline V gene has CDR1 GTSNPN and CDR2 SVGIG (reference sequence). CDR3 nucleotide sequence: TGTGCCTGGAGAACAGGTTTGAACACTGAAGCTTTCTTT. This translates into CAWRTGLNTEAFF.